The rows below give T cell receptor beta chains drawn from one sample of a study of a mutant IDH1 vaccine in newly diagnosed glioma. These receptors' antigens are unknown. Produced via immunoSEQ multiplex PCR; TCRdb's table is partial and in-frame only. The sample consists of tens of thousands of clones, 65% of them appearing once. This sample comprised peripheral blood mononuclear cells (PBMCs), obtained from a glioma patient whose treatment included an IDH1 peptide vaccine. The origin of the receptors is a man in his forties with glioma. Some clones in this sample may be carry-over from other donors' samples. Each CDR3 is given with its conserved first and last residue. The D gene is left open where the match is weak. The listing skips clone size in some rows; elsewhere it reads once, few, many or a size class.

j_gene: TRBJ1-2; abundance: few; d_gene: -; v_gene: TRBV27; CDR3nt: TGTGCCAGCGCAAACCGAGCTAACTATGGCTACACCTTC; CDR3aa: CASANRANYGYTF
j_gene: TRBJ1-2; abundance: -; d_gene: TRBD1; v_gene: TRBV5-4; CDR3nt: TGTGCCAGCAGCGGACAGGGTAACTATGGCTACACCTTC; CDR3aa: CASSGQGNYGYTF
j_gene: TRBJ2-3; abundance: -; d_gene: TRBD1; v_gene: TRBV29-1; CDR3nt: TGCAGCGTTGGCAGGGGGGATACGCAGTATTTT; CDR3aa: CSVGRGDTQYF
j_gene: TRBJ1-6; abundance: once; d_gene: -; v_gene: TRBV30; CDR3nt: TGTGCCTGCCTACAGGGACCGTATAATTCACCCCTCCACTTT; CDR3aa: CACLQGPYNSPLHF
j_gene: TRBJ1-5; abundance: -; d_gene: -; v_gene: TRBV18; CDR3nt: TGTGCCAGCTCACCACCGGGAGGAACTGGCCAGCCCCAGCATTTT; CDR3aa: CASSPPGGTGQPQHF
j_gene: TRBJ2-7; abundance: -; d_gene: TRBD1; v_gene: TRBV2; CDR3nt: TGTGCCAGCAGTATCCAAGGACAGGGTATCCACGAGCAGTACTTC; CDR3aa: CASSIQGQGIHEQYF
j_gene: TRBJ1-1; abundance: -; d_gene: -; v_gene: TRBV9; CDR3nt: TGTGCCAGCAGCGTAGCCAGAGGGGACACTGAAGCTTTCTTT; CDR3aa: CASSVARGDTEAFF
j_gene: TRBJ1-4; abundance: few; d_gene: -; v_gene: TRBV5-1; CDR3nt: TGCGCCAGCAGCTTGGGGTCAACTAATGAAAAACTGTTTTTT; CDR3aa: CASSLGSTNEKLFF
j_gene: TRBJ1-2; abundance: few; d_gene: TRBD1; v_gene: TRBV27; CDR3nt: TGTGCCAGCAGTCCTAGACAGGGCGTCTATGGCTACACCTTC; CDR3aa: CASSPRQGVYGYTF
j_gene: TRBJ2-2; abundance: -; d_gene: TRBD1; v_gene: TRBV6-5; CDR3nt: TGTGCCAGCAGCCGACAGGGTAATGAGCTGTTTTTT; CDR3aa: CASSRQGNELFF
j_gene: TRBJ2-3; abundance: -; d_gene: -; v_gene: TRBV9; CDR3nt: TGTGCCAGCAGCGGCCGGGTCCCAGACCCCACAGATACGCAGTATTTT; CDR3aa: CASSGRVPDPTDTQYF
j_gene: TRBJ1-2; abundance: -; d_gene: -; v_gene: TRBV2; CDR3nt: TGTGCCAGCAGTGATCTGTCCGCTAACTATGGCTACACCTTC; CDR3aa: CASSDLSANYGYTF
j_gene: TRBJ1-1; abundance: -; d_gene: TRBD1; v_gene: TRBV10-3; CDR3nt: TGTGCCATCAGTGGGCGGCAGGGGGCTGAAGCTTTCTTT; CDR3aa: CAISGRQGAEAFF
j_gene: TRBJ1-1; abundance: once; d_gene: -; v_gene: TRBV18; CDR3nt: TGTGCCAGCTCACCACCGGCAGGAACTAACACTGAAGCTTTCTTT; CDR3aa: CASSPPAGTNTEAFF
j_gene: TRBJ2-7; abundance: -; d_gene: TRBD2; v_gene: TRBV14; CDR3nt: TGTGCCAGCAGCCGGAGCGGGGGGCCCTACGAGCAGTACTTC; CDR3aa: CASSRSGGPYEQYF
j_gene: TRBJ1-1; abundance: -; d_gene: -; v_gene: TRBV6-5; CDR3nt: TGTGCCAGCAGTTACACGGACCAGGGTGCGGCTTTCTTT; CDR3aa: CASSYTDQGAAFF
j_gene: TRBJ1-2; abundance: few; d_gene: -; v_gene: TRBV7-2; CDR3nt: TGTGCCAGCAGCTTAGGGTCCGACAGGCTCTTGGGCTACACCTTC; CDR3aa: CASSLGSDRLLGYTF
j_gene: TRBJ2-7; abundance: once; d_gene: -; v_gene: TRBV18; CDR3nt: TGTGCCAGCTCACCACCGGGTTCCAGGCGGGTCTACGAGCAGTACTTC; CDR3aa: CASSPPGSRRVYEQYF
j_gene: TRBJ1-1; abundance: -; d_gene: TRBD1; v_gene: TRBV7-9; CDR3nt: TGTGCCAGCAGCATCAGGGGGATAGAGGAAAGCACTGAAGCTTTCTTT; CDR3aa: CASSIRGIEESTEAFF
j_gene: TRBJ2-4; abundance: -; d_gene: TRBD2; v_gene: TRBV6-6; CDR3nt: TGTGCCAGCAGCCAACGGGGGGGAGCCAAAAACATTCAGTACTTC; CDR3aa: CASSQRGGAKNIQYF
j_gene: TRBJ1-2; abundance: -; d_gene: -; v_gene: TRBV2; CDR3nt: TGTGCCAGCAGTCGCATTGATTATGGCTACACCTTC; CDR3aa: CASSRIDYGYTF
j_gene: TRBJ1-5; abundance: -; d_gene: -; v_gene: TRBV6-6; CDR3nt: TGTGCCAGCAGTTACCATGCGGGAAATCAGCCCCAGCATTTT; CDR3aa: CASSYHAGNQPQHF
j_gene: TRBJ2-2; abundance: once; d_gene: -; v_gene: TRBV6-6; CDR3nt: TGTGCCAGCAGTTACTCAGGACCGAACACCGGGGAGCTGTTTTTT; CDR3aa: CASSYSGPNTGELFF
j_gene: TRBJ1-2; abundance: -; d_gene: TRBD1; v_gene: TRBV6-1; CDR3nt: TGTGCCAGCAGTGAACAGAGCAGGGGGCTCGGCTACACCTTC; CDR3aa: CASSEQSRGLGYTF
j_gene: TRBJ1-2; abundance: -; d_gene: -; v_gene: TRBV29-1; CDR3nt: TGCAGCGTTGAAGGTAGGGGACCTGACAACTATGGCTACACCTTC; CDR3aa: CSVEGRGPDNYGYTF
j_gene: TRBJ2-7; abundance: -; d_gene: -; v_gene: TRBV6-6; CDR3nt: TGTGCCAGCAGTTACTCGTACGTGACAGACGACGAGCAGTACTTC; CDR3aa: CASSYSYVTDDEQYF
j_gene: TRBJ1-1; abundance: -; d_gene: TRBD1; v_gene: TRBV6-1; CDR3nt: TGTGCCAGCAGTGCCGACAGGGGAGACACTGAAGCTTTCTTT; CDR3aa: CASSADRGDTEAFF
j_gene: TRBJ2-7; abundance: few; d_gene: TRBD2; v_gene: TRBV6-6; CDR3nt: TGTGCCAGCAGTTCGGCTAGCGGGGGGCACGAGCAGTACTTC; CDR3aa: CASSSASGGHEQYF
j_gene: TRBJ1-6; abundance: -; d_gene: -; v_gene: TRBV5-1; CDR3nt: TGCGCCAGCAGCTTGGGCCGGGTGGAATCACCCCTCCACTTT; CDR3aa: CASSLGRVESPLHF
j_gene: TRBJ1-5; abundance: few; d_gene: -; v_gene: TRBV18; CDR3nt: TGTGCCAGCTCACCGCCGGGACGGTCGAGGCATCAGCCCCAGCATTTT; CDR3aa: CASSPPGRSRHQPQHF
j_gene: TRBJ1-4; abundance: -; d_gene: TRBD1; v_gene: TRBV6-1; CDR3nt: TGTGCCAGCAGTGCAAACAGGGGTTTTGAAGAAAAACTGTTTTTT; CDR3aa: CASSANRGFEEKLFF
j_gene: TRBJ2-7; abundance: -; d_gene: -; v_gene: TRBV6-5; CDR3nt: TGTGCCAGCAGTTACTCGCGGCGGGGAGCCTACGAGCAGTACTTC; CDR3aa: CASSYSRRGAYEQYF
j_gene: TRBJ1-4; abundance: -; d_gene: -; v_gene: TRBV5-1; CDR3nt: TGCGCCAGCAGCCCATCGGGAACAACTAATGAAAAACTGTTTTTT; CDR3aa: CASSPSGTTNEKLFF
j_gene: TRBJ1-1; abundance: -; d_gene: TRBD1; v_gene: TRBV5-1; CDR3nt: TGCGCCAGCAGCTTCGGACAGGCGGCTGGGAACACTGAAGCTTTCTTT; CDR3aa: CASSFGQAAGNTEAFF
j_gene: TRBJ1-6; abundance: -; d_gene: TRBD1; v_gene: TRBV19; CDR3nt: TGTGCCAGTCAGGCCGGGACAGGGGCGTCACCCCTCCACTTT; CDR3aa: CASQAGTGASPLHF
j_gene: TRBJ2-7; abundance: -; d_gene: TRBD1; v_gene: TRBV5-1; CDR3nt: TGCGCCAGCAGCATTGGACAGGGGGCGCGTGAGCAGTACTTC; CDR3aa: CASSIGQGAREQYF
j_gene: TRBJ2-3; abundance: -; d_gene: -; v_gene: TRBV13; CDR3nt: TGTGCCAGCAGCTTAGCTCCCACAGATACGCAGTATTTT; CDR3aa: CASSLAPTDTQYF
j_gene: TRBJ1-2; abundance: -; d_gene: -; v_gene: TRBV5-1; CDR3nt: TGCGCCAGCAGCTCCCGGGCCGACTATGGCTACACCTTC; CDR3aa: CASSSRADYGYTF
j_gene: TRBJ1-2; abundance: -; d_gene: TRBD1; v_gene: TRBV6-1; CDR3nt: TGTGCCAGCAGTGAAAGGACAGGGTCTGTGAATAGTGCGCATGGCTACACCTTC; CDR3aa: CASSERTGSVNSAHGYTF
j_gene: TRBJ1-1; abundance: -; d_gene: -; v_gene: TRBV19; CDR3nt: TGTGCCAGTAAAACAGGAGGCGTGAACACTGAAGCTTTCTTT; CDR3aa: CASKTGGVNTEAFF
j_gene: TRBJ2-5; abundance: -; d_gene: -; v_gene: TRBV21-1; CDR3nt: -; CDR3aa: CASSKNLVAGGTYEQYF
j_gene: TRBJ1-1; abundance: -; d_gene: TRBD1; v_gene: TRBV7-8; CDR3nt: TGTGCCAGCAGTCAGAGGTCGGACAGGGTGAACACTGAAGCTTTCTTT; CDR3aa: CASSQRSDRVNTEAFF
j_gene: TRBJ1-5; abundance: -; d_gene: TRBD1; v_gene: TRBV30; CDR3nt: TGTGCCTGGAGCGCAGGGGGGTCCCGTCAGCCCCAGCATTTT; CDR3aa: CAWSAGGSRQPQHF
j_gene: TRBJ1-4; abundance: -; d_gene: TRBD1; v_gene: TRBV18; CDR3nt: TGTGCCAGCTCACGACAGGGTTCAACTAATGAAAAACTGTTTTTT; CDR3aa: CASSRQGSTNEKLFF
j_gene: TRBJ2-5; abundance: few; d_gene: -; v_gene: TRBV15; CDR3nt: TGTGCCACCAGCCCCTGGGGGGGCAGGGAAAAGACCCAGTACTTC; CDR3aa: CATSPWGGREKTQYF
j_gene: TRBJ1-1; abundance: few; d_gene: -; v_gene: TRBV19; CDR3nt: TGTGCCAGTAGTATCCCCCCCACTGAAGCTTTCTTT; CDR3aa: CASSIPPTEAFF
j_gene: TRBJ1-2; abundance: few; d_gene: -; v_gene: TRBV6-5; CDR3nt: TGTGCCAGCAGTTTTACAGGGAACTATGGCTACACCTTC; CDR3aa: CASSFTGNYGYTF
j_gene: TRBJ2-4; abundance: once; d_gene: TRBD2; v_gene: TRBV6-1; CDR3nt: TGTGCCAGCCGTACGGGGGGGGTAGCCAAAAACATTCAGTACTTC; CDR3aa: CASRTGGVAKNIQYF
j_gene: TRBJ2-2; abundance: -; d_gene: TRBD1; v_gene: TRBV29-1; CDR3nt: TGCAGCGTTGTAGGGACAGGGGTCGTCGGGGAGCTGTTTTTT; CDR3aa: CSVVGTGVVGELFF
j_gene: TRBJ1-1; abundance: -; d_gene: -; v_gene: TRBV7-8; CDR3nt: TGTGCCAGCAGCTTAGTTAAAGGCACTGAAGCTTTCTTT; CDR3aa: CASSLVKGTEAFF
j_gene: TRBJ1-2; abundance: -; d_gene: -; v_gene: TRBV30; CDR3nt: TGTGCCTGGAGTGCGGGGTCTGGCTACACCTTC; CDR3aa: CAWSAGSGYTF
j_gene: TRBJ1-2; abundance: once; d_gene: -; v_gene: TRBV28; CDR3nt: TGTGCCAGCAGTTTACTGGCAGGCTATGGCTACACCTTC; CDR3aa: CASSLLAGYGYTF